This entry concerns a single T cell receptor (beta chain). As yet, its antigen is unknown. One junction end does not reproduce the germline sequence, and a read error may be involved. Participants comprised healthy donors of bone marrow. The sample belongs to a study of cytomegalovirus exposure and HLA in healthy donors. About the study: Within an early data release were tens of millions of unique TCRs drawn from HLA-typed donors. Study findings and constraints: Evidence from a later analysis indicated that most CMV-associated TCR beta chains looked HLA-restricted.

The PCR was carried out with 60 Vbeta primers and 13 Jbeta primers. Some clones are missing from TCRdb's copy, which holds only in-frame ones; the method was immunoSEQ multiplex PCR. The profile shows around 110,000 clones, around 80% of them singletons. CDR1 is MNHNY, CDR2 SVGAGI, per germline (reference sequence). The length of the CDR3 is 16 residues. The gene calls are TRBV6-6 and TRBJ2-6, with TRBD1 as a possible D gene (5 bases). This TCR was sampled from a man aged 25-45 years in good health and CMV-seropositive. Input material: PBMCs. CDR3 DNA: TGTGCCAGCGGGGCTACACACAGCTCTGGGGCCAACGGCCTGACTTTC. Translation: CASGATHSSGANGLTF.